The rows below give T cell receptor beta chains drawn from one sample of a study of shared clonotypes between healthy human individuals. Method: immunoSEQ multiplex PCR; TCRdb's copy keeps in-frame clones and lacks some. The profile shows under 750,000 clones, 72% of them singletons. Input material: memory CD4+ T cells sorted from blood. The receptors stem from a woman aged 25 to 39 in good health. CDR3s include the opening cysteine and the closing phenylalanine or tryptophan. The D gene is left open where the match is weak. The size entry is marked missing in some rows and otherwise reads once, few, many or a size class.

V	J	size	D	CDR3	DNA
TRBV11-3	TRBJ2-7	-	TRBD2	CASSLVPGGEQYF	TGTGCCAGCAGCCTCGTCCCGGGGGGCGAGCAGTACTTC
TRBV5-4	TRBJ2-3	few	TRBD2	CASSFRLAGTTDTQYF	TGTGCCAGCAGCTTCCGACTAGCGGGAACCACAGATACGCAGTATTTT
TRBV2	TRBJ1-5	-	TRBD1	CASARQGVNQPQHF	TGTGCCAGCGCTAGACAGGGGGTCAATCAGCCCCAGCATTTT
TRBV5-6	TRBJ2-7	-	-	CASSSASVREQYF	TGTGCCAGCAGCTCCGCGTCGGTGAGGGAGCAGTACTTC
TRBV5-1	TRBJ2-7	-	TRBD2	CASSFREAAYEQYF	TGCGCCAGCAGCTTTCGGGAGGCCGCCTACGAGCAGTACTTC
TRBV29-1	TRBJ1-2	-	-	CSARETGLGYTF	TGCAGCGCTCGAGAAACAGGGCTAGGCTACACCTTC
TRBV6-5	TRBJ1-2	few	-	CASSTGPRYGGYTF	TGTGCCAGCAGTACGGGACCGCGCTACGGCGGCTACACCTTC
TRBV6-6	TRBJ1-5	-	-	CASSFAGYGNQPQHF	TGTGCCAGCAGTTTTGCGGGGTACGGCAATCAGCCCCAGCATTTT
TRBV11-2	TRBJ1-5	-	TRBD1	CASSREGANQPQHF	TGTGCCAGCAGCAGAGAGGGGGCAAATCAGCCCCAGCATTTT
TRBV19	TRBJ1-1	-	TRBD1	CASSQTGGHTEAFF	TGTGCCAGTAGCCAGACAGGGGGACACACTGAAGCTTTCTTT
TRBV19	TRBJ2-7	-	-	CASSIQVLNEQYF	TGTGCCAGTAGTATTCAGGTCCTAAACGAGCAGTACTTC
TRBV5-8	TRBJ2-1	-	TRBD2	CASSLVLLAGGGEQFF	TGTGCCAGCAGCTTGGTCCTACTAGCGGGGGGCGGTGAGCAGTTCTTC
TRBV7-2	TRBJ2-3	once	-	CASSSNTDTQYF	TGTGCCAGCAGCTCCAACACAGATACGCAGTATTTT
TRBV2	TRBJ2-3	-	TRBD2	CASSEGGTSGNPTSTDTQYF	TGTGCCAGCAGTGAAGGGGGGACTAGCGGGAACCCAACTAGCACAGATACGCAGTATTTT
TRBV28	TRBJ2-7	few	-	CASSPGRQGEQYF	TGTGCCAGCAGCCCAGGACGGCAAGGGGAGCAGTACTTC
TRBV25-1	TRBJ1-1	-	-	CASSETTGRRAFF	TGTGCCAGCAGTGAGACCACAGGCAGGCGGGCTTTCTTT
TRBV12-5	TRBJ2-5	-	-	CASGPSRGGSSQETQYF	TGTGCTAGTGGGCCTTCTCGTGGCGGTTCAAGCCAAGAGACCCAGTACTTC
TRBV7-9	TRBJ1-4	once	-	CASSPGGEKLFF	TGTGCCAGCAGCCCGGGTGGGGAAAAACTGTTTTTT
TRBV18	TRBJ2-5	-	TRBD1	CASSRQGLNLETQYF	TGTGCCAGCTCACGACAGGGGCTGAATCTGGAGACCCAGTACTTC
TRBV6-5	TRBJ2-1	-	TRBD1	CASRPDRGHYNEQFF	TGTGCCAGCAGACCCGACAGGGGTCACTACAATGAGCAGTTCTTC
TRBV28	TRBJ2-2	-	-	CASSSPAPNTGELFF	TGTGCCAGCAGTTCCCCGGCCCCGAACACCGGGGAGCTGTTTTTT
TRBV14	TRBJ2-1	once	-	CASSPRVTLRNEQFF	TGTGCCAGCAGCCCCCGGGTCACCTTGAGGAATGAGCAGTTCTTC
TRBV10-3	TRBJ2-3	-	TRBD1	CAISGGVDLGQGLDTQYF	TGTGCCATCAGTGGAGGAGTCGACCTAGGACAGGGATTAGATACGCAGTATTTT
TRBV5-4	TRBJ2-2	-	-	CASSFSPGELFF	TGTGCCAGCAGCTTTTCCCCGGGGGAGCTGTTTTTT
TRBV25-1	TRBJ2-1	-	TRBD2	CASSANYVGLASDEQFF	TGTGCCAGCAGTGCCAATTACGTGGGACTAGCTAGCGATGAGCAGTTCTTC